Listed below are T cell receptor beta chains from one sample, sequenced in a study of CD8 T cell repertoires and HIV-1 epitope variants. These receptors have no known antigen. The method was immunoSEQ multiplex PCR; TCRdb's version includes in-frame clones alone and lacks a portion of them. The data hold about 5,100 clones, with around 61% observed a single time. The sample taken for sequencing was cultured CD8+ T cells derived from PBMCs. Source of these receptors: a male donor with HIV. Each CDR3 is given with its conserved first and last residue. D genes are given only for firm matches. Clone size is given for some rows only: seen once, a few or many times, or a class if the clone is expanded.

clone_size: -
v_call: TRBV5-6
d_call: -
j_call: TRBJ2-3
cdr3_nt: TGTGCCAGCAGCCCAACCCGGGACAACACAGATACGCAGTATTTT
cdr3_aa: CASSPTRDNTDTQYF

clone_size: -
v_call: TRBV27
d_call: TRBD1
j_call: TRBJ2-7
cdr3_nt: TGTGCCAGCAGTTTACCCGGGACAGGGTCCGAGCAGTACTTC
cdr3_aa: CASSLPGTGSEQYF

clone_size: -
v_call: TRBV7-2
d_call: TRBD2
j_call: TRBJ2-7
cdr3_nt: TGTGCCAGCAGCTCCCGTACTAGCGGGAGTATTTACGAGCAGTACTTC
cdr3_aa: CASSSRTSGSIYEQYF

clone_size: -
v_call: TRBV6-6
d_call: TRBD1
j_call: TRBJ1-5
cdr3_nt: TGTGCCAGCAGTTACTCGCGACAGGGTAATGAGCCCCAGCATTTT
cdr3_aa: CASSYSRQGNEPQHF

clone_size: -
v_call: TRBV18
d_call: -
j_call: TRBJ2-7
cdr3_nt: TGTGCCACCCGAGGGGGAACCTACGAGCAGTACTTC
cdr3_aa: CATRGGTYEQYF

clone_size: -
v_call: TRBV5-8
d_call: TRBD1
j_call: TRBJ1-4
cdr3_nt: TGTGCCAGCAGCATCACCGGGACAGGGAATGAAAAACTGTTTTTT
cdr3_aa: CASSITGTGNEKLFF

clone_size: few
v_call: TRBV27
d_call: -
j_call: TRBJ1-1
cdr3_nt: TGTGCCAGCAGTTTAACGGGTAACACTGAAGCTTTCTTT
cdr3_aa: CASSLTGNTEAFF

clone_size: few
v_call: TRBV28
d_call: -
j_call: TRBJ2-7
cdr3_nt: TGTGCCAGCAGTTGGATAGACAGTCCCTACGAGCAGTACTTC
cdr3_aa: CASSWIDSPYEQYF

clone_size: few
v_call: TRBV28
d_call: -
j_call: TRBJ1-5
cdr3_nt: TGTGCCAGCAGTCCAAGGGGGAGCAATCAGCCCCAGCATTTT
cdr3_aa: CASSPRGSNQPQHF

clone_size: medium-sized
v_call: TRBV27
d_call: -
j_call: TRBJ1-4
cdr3_nt: TGTGCCAGCAGTCCCCTAGCGGCAGGGTCTAATGAAAAACTGTTTTTT
cdr3_aa: CASSPLAAGSNEKLFF

clone_size: -
v_call: TRBV12-5
d_call: -
j_call: TRBJ1-3
cdr3_nt: TGTGCTAGTGCCCAAAAGGGTATCTCTGGAAACACCATATATTTT
cdr3_aa: CASAQKGISGNTIYF

clone_size: -
v_call: TRBV5-3
d_call: TRBD2
j_call: TRBJ2-7
cdr3_nt: TGTGCCAGAAGCTTGAGAGGCGAGAAGCGGGACCACTACGAGCAGTACTTC
cdr3_aa: CARSLRGEKRDHYEQYF

clone_size: -
v_call: TRBV19
d_call: TRBD2
j_call: TRBJ2-1
cdr3_nt: TGTGCCAGTAGTACTAGCGGGAGCTACAATGAGCAGTTCTTC
cdr3_aa: CASSTSGSYNEQFF

clone_size: -
v_call: TRBV9
d_call: -
j_call: TRBJ1-2
cdr3_nt: TGTGCCAGCAGCGTAGTAGAGGGCGACTATGGCTACACCTTC
cdr3_aa: CASSVVEGDYGYTF

clone_size: -
v_call: TRBV19
d_call: TRBD2
j_call: TRBJ2-1
cdr3_nt: TGTGCCAGTAGTCCGGGACTAGTATACGAGCAGTTCTTC
cdr3_aa: CASSPGLVYEQFF

clone_size: -
v_call: TRBV7-9
d_call: -
j_call: TRBJ1-1
cdr3_nt: TGTGCCAGCAGCCCACCGCGGGGCCAGAACACTGAAGCTTTCTTT
cdr3_aa: CASSPPRGQNTEAFF

clone_size: -
v_call: TRBV27
d_call: TRBD2
j_call: TRBJ2-3
cdr3_nt: TGTGCCAGCAGTTTTACAACGACTAGGGAGCGGGGGGGAGATACGCAGTATTTT
cdr3_aa: CASSFTTTRERGGDTQYF

clone_size: few
v_call: TRBV12-5
d_call: TRBD1
j_call: TRBJ2-3
cdr3_nt: TGTGCTAGTGGTTTAGGACAGGGGGCAACAGATACGCAGTATTTT
cdr3_aa: CASGLGQGATDTQYF

clone_size: -
v_call: TRBV5-1
d_call: -
j_call: TRBJ2-5
cdr3_nt: TGCGCCAGCCTTGGCCCCACAGAGACCCAGTACTTC
cdr3_aa: CASLGPTETQYF

clone_size: -
v_call: TRBV10-3
d_call: -
j_call: TRBJ2-7
cdr3_nt: TGTGCCATCAGTGAGTCTCTTTTGGCAGACGAGCAGTACTTC
cdr3_aa: CAISESLLADEQYF

clone_size: few
v_call: TRBV28
d_call: -
j_call: TRBJ1-5
cdr3_nt: TGTGCCAGATCCTACAGGGATCAGCCCCAGCATTTT
cdr3_aa: CARSYRDQPQHF

clone_size: once
v_call: TRBV2
d_call: -
j_call: TRBJ2-7
cdr3_nt: TGTGCCAGCAGTGTTCAGAGCTACGAGCAGTACTTC
cdr3_aa: CASSVQSYEQYF

clone_size: -
v_call: TRBV13
d_call: -
j_call: TRBJ1-1
cdr3_nt: TGTGCCAGCAGCGCCTTCTTGAACACTGAAGCTTTCTTT
cdr3_aa: CASSAFLNTEAFF

clone_size: few
v_call: TRBV4-1
d_call: -
j_call: TRBJ2-7
cdr3_nt: TGCGCCAGCAGCCAAGGAGGTAGCGGATACGAGCAGTACTTC
cdr3_aa: CASSQGGSGYEQYF

clone_size: -
v_call: TRBV7-9
d_call: -
j_call: TRBJ2-3
cdr3_nt: TGTGCCAGCAGCTCAGACAGCACAGATACGCAGTATTTT
cdr3_aa: CASSSDSTDTQYF

clone_size: large
v_call: TRBV5-1
d_call: -
j_call: TRBJ2-7
cdr3_nt: TGCGCCAGCAGCCCTGAGTTGGATTACTACGAGCAGTACTTC
cdr3_aa: CASSPELDYYEQYF

clone_size: -
v_call: TRBV28
d_call: TRBD2
j_call: TRBJ2-3
cdr3_nt: TGTGCCAGCAGTTTATGGGGTAGCGGGAGGGCCATGAGCACAGATACGCAGTATTTT
cdr3_aa: CASSLWGSGRAMSTDTQYF

clone_size: -
v_call: TRBV27
d_call: TRBD1
j_call: TRBJ1-4
cdr3_nt: TGTGCCAGCAGTTTCGTAAGCCAGGGGGGTGTTGAAAAACTGTTTTTT
cdr3_aa: CASSFVSQGGVEKLFF

clone_size: -
v_call: TRBV29-1
d_call: -
j_call: TRBJ1-1
cdr3_nt: TGCAGCAAAGAATCGCGACAGGACTGGGACACTGAAGCTTTCTTT
cdr3_aa: CSKESRQDWDTEAFF

clone_size: -
v_call: TRBV13
d_call: TRBD2
j_call: TRBJ2-3
cdr3_nt: TGTGCCAGCAGCCCGACTAGCGGGGGGTACACAGATACGCAGTATTTT
cdr3_aa: CASSPTSGGYTDTQYF

clone_size: medium-sized
v_call: TRBV5-6
d_call: -
j_call: TRBJ2-7
cdr3_nt: TGTGCCAGCAGCTGGTCCGAAAATATGGTGTACGAGCAGTACTTC
cdr3_aa: CASSWSENMVYEQYF